This T cell receptor beta chain was captured by sequencing in a study of T cells in Graves' hyperthyroidism and ophthalmopathy. This clonotype was observed a few times. The V gene lost 8 bases and the J gene lost 3 bases, with 17 bases spanning the gap. The CDR3 contains 15 residues. Germline V CDR1 and CDR2: LNHNV, YYDKDF (reference sequence). Using RNA transcripts as the source, TCR beta CDR3 regions were amplified. An initial round of RT-PCR targeting the TCR CDR3 relied on the HTBI primer set. In TCRdb, the multiplex PCR reads were re-called with MiXCR into one record per CDR3 protein. Of around 300,000 distinct CDR3 sequences listed, less than 30% were seen once; the top ten hold approximately 30%.

The clonotype comes from a middle-aged man with Graves' hyperthyroidism that later progressed to Graves' ophthalmopathy. The source material was blood. The V and J genes are TRBV15 and TRBJ1-5, with D perhaps TRBD1 (5 bases). The CDR3 coding sequence is TGTGCCACCCAAGGGGCAGTATTGGCCAATCAGCCCCAGCATTTT. This sequence encodes CATQGAVLANQPQHF.